The next 8 T cell receptor beta chains were all read from a single sample in a study of T cell changes during pregnancy in multiple sclerosis. Sequenced by immunoSEQ multiplex PCR; TCRdb stores in-frame clones only, minus some. Among more than 45,000 clones listed, 94% were seen once. The sample in question was CD4+ T cells from peripheral blood mononuclear cells, obtained in the second trimester of pregnancy. These receptors came from a female donor with multiple sclerosis, enrolled in a pregnancy study.

Only one count was recorded for this clone. CDR3 sequence: CASSLRGGLDTQYF. CDR3 bases: TGTGCCAGCAGCCTTCGGGGGGGCCTCGATACGCAGTATTTT. The J gene is TRBJ2-3, the V gene TRBV7-3; 8 bases fit TRBD2. The length of the CDR3 is 14 residues. The germline V gene encodes CDR1 SGHTA and CDR2 FQGTGA. J gave up 6 bases and V 5 bases, and 7 bases lay outside the gene matches.

The chain recombines TRBV7-2 with TRBJ1-6; D is ambiguous. Trimming took off 4 bases at V and 10 bases at J, with 8 bases between the two ends. Germline V gene lookup returns CDR1 SGHTA and CDR2 FQGNSA. The CDR3 loop spans 12 amino acids. The CDR3 DNA reads TGTGCCAGCAGCTACCGACTATCACCCCTCCACTTT. It encodes CASSYRLSPLHF.

The gene calls are TRBV6-4 and TRBJ1-2, with D perhaps matching TRBD1 (5 bases). Trimming left V 2 bases short and J 5 bases short, with 6 bases between. Germline CDR1 is MRHNA and CDR2 is SNTAGT. The CDR3 length is 12 residues. This CDR3 reads CASSDRGYGYTF. CDR3 coding DNA: TGTGCCAGCAGTGACAGGGGTTATGGCTACACCTTC.

This clone was observed a few times. The chain carries TRBV14 and TRBJ1-1; perhaps TRBD1 as D (6 bases). V was shortened by 5 bases and J by 0 bases, with 7 bases between the two germline ends. The CDR3 totals 13 residues. Per germline, CDR1 SGHDN and CDR2 FVKESK. CDR3 DNA sequence: TGTGCCAGCAGCGGACAGTTGAACACTGAAGCTTTCTTT. This codes for CASSGQLNTEAFF.

The chain uses TRBV18 and TRBJ1-2, with D perhaps matching TRBD1 (5 bases). The CDR3 has 14 residues. V dropped 3 bases and J dropped 2 bases, with 10 bases sitting between them. Germline-derived CDR1 and CDR2 are KGHSH and LQKENI. Here the CDR3 DNA reads TGTGCCAGCTCACCGGGACTGATCAACTATGGCTACACCTTC. Its translation is CASSPGLINYGYTF.

This chain uses TRBV5-1 with TRBJ2-2; 10 bases fit TRBD1. After removal of 6 bases from V and 7 bases from J, the junction contained 12 bases not matched to a gene. Per germline, CDR1 SGHRS and CDR2 YFSETQ. The CDR3 covers 16 residues. In DNA form, the CDR3 reads TGCGCCAGCAAGGAGCCGGGACAGGGGATGATCGGGGAGCTGTTTTTT. Amino acids: CASKEPGQGMIGELFF.

The CDR3 is CAWRGPMGGWGLNSPLHF. Written as DNA, the CDR3 is TGTGCCTGGAGGGGGCCCATGGGCGGCTGGGGGCTGAATTCACCCCTCCACTTT. This chain connects TRBV30 to TRBJ1-6; TRBD1 is a possible D gene (6 bases). Trimming removed 3 bases from V and 7 bases from J, with 25 bases in between. Looked up from germline, CDR1 is GTSNPN and CDR2 is SVGIG (reference sequence). The CDR3 is 18 residues long.

V is TRBV28 and J is TRBJ1-1; 10 nucleotides align to TRBD1. Germline CDR1 MDHEN, CDR2 SYDVKM. The V and J ends lost 7 bases and 0 bases, in that order; junction bases with no gene match: 8. The CDR3 has 16 amino acids. CDR3 DNA: TGTGCCAGCATCCCGGGACAGGGGACGATGAACACTGAAGCTTTCTTT. Its protein product is CASIPGQGTMNTEAFF.